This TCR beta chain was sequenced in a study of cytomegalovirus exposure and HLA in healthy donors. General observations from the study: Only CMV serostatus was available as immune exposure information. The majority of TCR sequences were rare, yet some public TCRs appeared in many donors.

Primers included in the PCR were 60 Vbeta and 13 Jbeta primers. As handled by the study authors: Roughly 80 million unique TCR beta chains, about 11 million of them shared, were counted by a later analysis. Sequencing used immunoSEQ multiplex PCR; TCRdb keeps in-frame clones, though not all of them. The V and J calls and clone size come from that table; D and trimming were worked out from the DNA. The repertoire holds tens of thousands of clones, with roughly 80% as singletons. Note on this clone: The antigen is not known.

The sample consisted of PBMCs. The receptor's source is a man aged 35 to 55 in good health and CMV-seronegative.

The CDR3 spells CASSVRTGTDEQYF. Here the CDR3 DNA reads TGTGCCAGCAGCGTAAGGACAGGGACGGACGAGCAGTACTTC. This rearrangement joins TRBV9 to TRBJ2-7, with 8 bases matching TRBD1. With 1 base clipped from V and 5 bases from J, the junction kept 5 bases outside the gene matches. The length of the CDR3 is 14 residues. Germline loops: CDR1 SGDLS, CDR2 YYNGEE.